The 18 T cell receptor beta chains presented below share a single source sample, sequenced in a study of blood T cell repertoires in COVID-19. Clones were read by immunoSEQ multiplex PCR, and TCRdb kept only the in-frame ones, dropping some. The sample includes over 20,000 clones, approximately 90% of them seen just once. The sequenced sample consisted of peripheral blood. All receptors come from a man in his 70s with active COVID-19.

This chain joins TRBV3-1 (or the pseudogene TRBV3-2) and TRBJ1-2, with unresolved D. CDR3 length equals 15 residues. The V gene's germline CDR1 is LGHDT and CDR2 YNNKEL (reference sequence). Trimming stripped 0 bases from V and 4 bases from J, with 12 bases between. CDR3 sequence: CASSQDFRGIYGYTF. CDR3 nucleotide sequence: TGTGCCAGCAGCCAAGATTTTCGGGGAATCTATGGCTACACCTTC.

This rearrangement joins TRBV5-6 to TRBJ2-5; possible D gene TRBD1, 6 bases. The CDR3 covers 16 residues. The germline V gene has CDR1 SGHDT and CDR2 YYEEEE. With 3 bases removed from V and 3 bases from J, the gap between germline ends came to 18 bases. The CDR3 DNA is TGTGCCAGCAGCTCACAGGGTGGGTTTATCAAAGAGACCCAGTACTTC. Amino acids: CASSSQGGFIKETQYF.

The V and J genes are TRBV19 and TRBJ1-5, with 7 bases matching TRBD1. Per germline, CDR1 LNHDA and CDR2 SQIVND (reference sequence). CDR3 size: 15 residues. V dropped 5 bases and J dropped 5; count of bases not matched to a gene: 9. DNA for the CDR3: TGTGCCAGTAGTTTCACAGGGGCGAGCGATCAGCCCCAGCATTTT. The encoded protein is CASSFTGASDQPQHF.

This chain links TRBV29-1 with TRBJ2-5, with 9 bases aligning to TRBD1. V gave up 7 bases and J gave up 4 bases; unmatched junction bases: 4. The CDR3 has 12 residues. The germline V gene has CDR1 SQVTM and CDR2 ANQGSEA. The CDR3 reads CSAGTGSETQYF. The CDR3 DNA reads TGCAGCGCAGGGACAGGGTCAGAGACCCAGTACTTC.

J is TRBJ2-6 and V is TRBV6-1; D remains ambiguous. The CDR3 is 15 residues long. Germline assignment: CDR1 MNHNS and CDR2 SASEGT. Deletions cut 3 bases from V and 2 bases from J, with 8 bases between. CDR3 loop: CASSDRGTGANVLTF. CDR3 nucleotide sequence: TGTGCCAGCAGTGACCGCGGAACTGGGGCCAACGTCCTGACTTTC.

The chain has TRBV12-3 or TRBV12-4 and TRBJ2-7; 8 bases match TRBD1. V shed 6 bases and J 7 bases; nucleotides not matched to a gene: 8. CDR3 length: 13 amino acids. The CDR3 nucleotides read TGTGCCAGCAGCAGACAGGGGCAGGAGGAGCAGTACTTC. Its protein is CASSRQGQEEQYF.

This chain connects TRBV27 to TRBJ2-7, with 7 bases identical to TRBD1. Germline-derived CDR1 and CDR2 are MNHEY and SMNVEV (reference sequence). This CDR3 is 14 amino acids long. V gave up 6 bases and J gave up 2 bases; unmatched junction bases: 7. CDR3 sequence (DNA): TGTGCCAGCAGAACGACAGGGCAAACCTACGAGCAGTACTTC. Translated: CASRTTGQTYEQYF.

The chain links TRBV6-1 to TRBJ1-6, with a tentative D call TRBD1 (5 bases). Trimming cost V 1 base and J 10 bases, with 17 bases left between them. Germline lookup yields CDR1 MNHNS and CDR2 SASEGT. The CDR3 is 16 residues long. The CDR3 loop reads CASSEDSQTGGSPLHF. The CDR3 DNA follows: TGTGCCAGCAGTGAAGATTCCCAGACCGGGGGGTCACCCCTCCACTTT.

The rearrangement links TRBV30 to TRBJ1-3, with no clear D. The ends were cut back, 4 bases at V and 3 bases at J, with 10 bases in the middle. The germline CDR1 and CDR2 sequences are GTSNPN and SVGIG (reference sequence). The CDR3 contains 13 residues. CDR3 sequence: CAWNRVHGNTIYF. The DNA of the CDR3 is TGTGCCTGGAATCGCGTTCATGGAAACACCATATATTTT.

The rearrangement links TRBV6-1 to TRBJ1-1; D is unclear. The length of the CDR3 is 14 residues. Trimming took 2 bases from V and 1 from J, leaving 8 bases between them. Per the germline V gene, CDR1 is MNHNS and CDR2 is SASEGT. Written as DNA, the CDR3 is TGTGCCAGCAGTGAAAGAGCTCAGAACACTGAAGCTTTCTTT. As protein: CASSERAQNTEAFF.

The chain recombines TRBV4-1 with TRBJ2-7, with TRBD2 as a possible D gene (6 bases). V was cut by 1 base and J by 0 bases, with 10 bases left in between. The CDR3 loop spans 15 amino acids. Per the germline V gene, CDR1 is MGHRA and CDR2 is YSYEKL. CDR3 region: CASSQVPGGSYEQYF. The CDR3 DNA reads TGCGCCAGCAGCCAAGTTCCCGGGGGCTCCTACGAGCAGTACTTC.

V usage is TRBV29-1 and J usage is TRBJ2-7; TRBD1 aligns across 9 bases. This CDR3 has 15 amino acids. Germline V gene data show CDR1 as SQVTM and CDR2 as ANQGSEA. The V segment lost 1 base and the J segment 6 bases; nucleotides outside the gene matches: 10. CDR3 coding DNA: TGCAGCGTTGAAGGGGGGCGACCGGACAGGGGCGAGCAGTACTTC. It is translated as CSVEGGRPDRGEQYF.

The chain joins TRBV6-5 to TRBJ2-3; TRBD2 matches 8 bases. The V segment lost 6 bases and the J segment 4 bases; nucleotides outside the gene matches: 3. Germline values: CDR1 MNHEY, CDR2 SVGAGI. The CDR3 covers 13 residues. For the CDR3, the DNA is TGTGCCAGCAGGTCTAGCGGGTCAGATACGCAGTATTTT. Translation: CASRSSGSDTQYF.

The V call is TRBV19, the J call TRBJ1-1; no reliable D call. Per the germline V gene, CDR1 is LNHDA and CDR2 is SQIVND (reference sequence). The V end lost 7 bases, the J end lost 3 bases, and 12 bases lay between the germline ends. The CDR3 has 13 residues. CDR3 loop: CASTTNGDTEAFF. In DNA, the CDR3 is TGTGCCAGTACCACGAACGGGGACACTGAAGCTTTCTTT.

The chain couples TRBV7-3 to TRBJ1-1; D call uncertain. V dropped 2 bases and J dropped 1 base, with 5 bases sitting between them. Germline V gives CDR1 SGHTA, CDR2 FQGTGA. The CDR3 has 13 amino acids. The CDR3 sequence is CASSLAENTEAFF. CDR3 nucleotide sequence: TGTGCCAGCAGCTTAGCAGAGAACACTGAAGCTTTCTTT. Using reference TRBV7-3 and TRBJ1-1 for the parts outside the CDR3, the full variable domain is GAGVSQTPSNKVTEKGKYVELRCDPISGHTALYWYRQSLGQGPEFLIYFQGTGAADDSGLPNDRFFAVRPEGSVSTLKIQRTERGDSAVYLCASSLAENTEAFFGQGTRLTVV.

The chain links TRBV11-2 to TRBJ2-1; 8 bases agree with TRBD2. V was clipped by 5 bases and J by 7 bases; unmatched bases: 13. The length of the CDR3 is 16 residues. Germline-derived CDR1 and CDR2 are SGHAT and FQNNGV. For the CDR3, the DNA is TGTGCCAGCAGCCTATCGACTAGCGCAGTAGGGAATGAGCAGTTCTTC. This gives the protein CASSLSTSAVGNEQFF.

V gene TRBV6-5 combines with J gene TRBJ1-1, with no clear D. Trimming removed 6 bases from V and 7 bases from J, with 12 bases in between. This CDR3 has 12 amino acids. Germline CDR1 is MNHEY and CDR2 is SVGAGI. CDR3 sequence (DNA): TGTGCCAGCAGAGGAGGGCGGGGTGAAGCTTTCTTT. Encoded protein: CASRGGRGEAFF.

The chain combines TRBV6-5 with TRBJ1-4, with 8 bases matching TRBD1. The germline gives CDR1 MNHEY, CDR2 SVGAGI. CDR3 size: 14 residues. The V and J ends lost 6 bases and 6 bases, in that order; junction bases with no gene match: 6. CDR3 protein: CASSVDRGDEKLFF. The CDR3, as DNA: TGTGCCAGCAGCGTCGACAGGGGTGATGAAAAACTGTTTTTT.